These 24 T cell receptor beta chains came from one sample sequenced in a study of T cells after somatic rescue of genetic block. Assay: immunoSEQ multiplex PCR; the TCRdb copy retains only in-frame clones and omits some. This table holds 11,000 or so clones, about four fifths found once. The sequenced sample consisted of peripheral blood mononuclear cells (PBMCs). The receptors originated from a boy aged 10-17 years.

This chain uses TRBV7-3 with TRBJ2-7, with D possibly being TRBD1 (6 bases). The CDR3 has 12 amino acids. In germline, CDR1 is SGHTA, CDR2 FQGTGA. V was clipped by 5 bases and J by 6 bases, with 11 bases between them. In DNA, the CDR3 is TGTGCCAGCAGCCCACAGGGCGGCGAGCAGTACTTC. Protein product: CASSPQGGEQYF.

This clone has more than one count but fewer than ten. A read error may produce the germline difference seen at one junction end. The chain carries TRBV12-5 and TRBJ2-1; tentative D call: TRBD1 (7 bases). This CDR3 is built from 16 residues. Germline assignment: CDR1 LGHNT and CDR2 FRNRAP. The CDR3 region has the DNA TGCGTTTGCGGGACAGTCCGGGCCAGCTCCTACAATGAGCAGTTCTTC. This encodes CVCGTVRASSYNEQFF.

The chain uses TRBV5-6 and TRBJ2-3; D gene uncertain. CDR3 length: 13 residues. Per germline, CDR1 SGHDT and CDR2 YYEEEE. V was clipped by 4 bases and J by 6 bases, with 12 bases between them. The CDR3 region has the DNA TGTGCCAGCAGCACCACCTGGCAGGATACGCAGTATTTT. Its translation is CASSTTWQDTQYF.

V usage is TRBV27 and J usage is TRBJ2-1; D possibly corresponds to TRBD2 (6 bases). CDR1 and CDR2 (germline): MNHEY, SMNVEV (reference sequence). V lost 6 bases and J lost 5, with 17 bases in between. The CDR3 length is 15 residues. In DNA form, the CDR3 reads TGTGCCAGCAGAAGCTTGGGGGAGGCGAACAATGAGCAGTTCTTC. Translating gives CASRSLGEANNEQFF.

The chain recombines TRBV14 with TRBJ1-6; 7 bases align to TRBD1. CDR1 and CDR2 from the germline V gene are SGHDN and FVKESK. The CDR3 length is 20 residues. V was pared by 0 bases and J by 8 bases, with 19 bases of the junction left unmatched. CDR3 sequence (DNA): TGTGCCAGCAGCCAAGACCCGTGGGACAGCCACCTAGGGGGCTATTCACCCCTCCACTTT. Translated: CASSQDPWDSHLGGYSPLHF.

This clone is a singleton in its sample. The chain joins TRBV6-6 to TRBJ2-2; 10 positions match TRBD2. V gave up 7 bases and J gave up 6 bases; unmatched junction bases: 11. The CDR3 consists of 16 residues. CDR1 and CDR2 from the germline V gene are MNHNY and SVGAGI (reference sequence). CDR3 nucleotides: TGTGCCAGCATGGGGTCCCTGGGACTAGCGTCCGGGGAGCTGTTTTTT. It yields the protein CASMGSLGLASGELFF.

The genes are TRBV5-1 and TRBJ1-3; no clear D. The CDR3 runs 13 residues. Trimming removed 2 bases from V and 7 bases from J, with 10 bases in between. Per the germline V gene, CDR1 is SGHRS and CDR2 is YFSETQ. The CDR3 is CASSFDGGNTIYF. CDR3 DNA sequence: TGCGCCAGCAGCTTTGACGGCGGGAACACCATATATTTT.

J is TRBJ2-7 and V is TRBV6-1, with D possibly TRBD2 on 6 matching bases. Germline V gene lookup returns CDR1 MNHNS and CDR2 SASEGT. The CDR3 has 14 residues. Trimming took off 2 bases at V and 5 bases at J, with 13 bases between the two ends. The CDR3 is CASSERRGWDEQYF. The CDR3 DNA is TGTGCCAGCAGTGAACGGAGGGGATGGGACGAGCAGTACTTC.

The chain is built from TRBV5-1 and TRBJ2-7; 15 bases are a match to TRBD2. The CDR3 spans 15 residues. The trim removed 4 bases at V and 5 bases at J, leaving 4 bases unmatched. Germline V gene sequence: CDR1 SGHRS, CDR2 YFSETQ. CDR3 sequence: CASSGGLAGGDEQYF. The CDR3 nucleotides are TGCGCCAGCAGCGGAGGACTAGCGGGAGGGGACGAGCAGTACTTC. The full variable domain, completed using reference TRBV5-1 and TRBJ2-7, is KAGVTQTPRYLIKTRGQQVTLSCSPISGHRSVSWYQQTPGQGLQFLFEYFSETQRNKGNFPGRFSGRQFSNSRSEMNVSTLELGDSALYLCASSGGLAGGDEQYFGPGTRLTVT.

The V call is TRBV4-3, the J call TRBJ2-1; 9 bases align to TRBD2. J lost 10 bases, V lost 1 base, and 8 bases had no gene match. The CDR3 loop spans 15 amino acids. Germline V gives CDR1 LGHNA, CDR2 YSLEER. The CDR3 bases are TGCGCCAGCAGCCAAGTCGCGGGAGGGACCCGCGAGCAGTTCTTC. Its protein is CASSQVAGGTREQFF.

The genes are TRBV7-2 and TRBJ1-6, with D perhaps matching TRBD1 (5 bases). The germline CDR1 and CDR2 sequences are SGHTA and FQGNSA. This CDR3 is built from 13 residues. V dropped 4 bases and J dropped 9 bases, with 10 bases sitting between them. The CDR3 DNA reads as TGTGCCAGCAGCTCAGGGCGAGGTTCACCCCTCCACTTT. It specifies CASSSGRGSPLHF.

CDR3 sequence reads: CASSLTSGGVYEQFF. DNA of the CDR3: TGTGCCAGCAGCTTAACTAGCGGGGGGGTTTATGAGCAGTTCTTC. The V call is TRBV7-3, the J call TRBJ2-1; 11 nucleotides align to TRBD2. V shed 0 bases and J 8 bases; nucleotides not matched to a gene: 3. Germline CDR1 is SGHTA and CDR2 is FQGTGA. The length of the CDR3 is 15 residues. The full variable domain, in which reference TRBV7-3 and TRBJ2-1 provide the parts outside the CDR3, is GAGVSQTPSNKVTEKGKYVELRCDPISGHTALYWYRQSLGQGPEFLIYFQGTGAADDSGLPNDRFFAVRPEGSVSTLKIQRTERGDSAVYLCASSLTSGGVYEQFFGPGTRLTVL.

The count of this clone is one. The chain couples TRBV5-1 to TRBJ2-7, with TRBD1 matching 7 bases. This CDR3 is 14 amino acids long. The junction had 6 bases not matched to a gene; V was cut back by 3 bases and J by 3 bases. CDR1 and CDR2 (germline): SGHRS, YFSETQ. CDR3 DNA sequence: TGCGCCAGCAGCTCACCGGGACAGCACTACGAGCAGTACTTC. Translation: CASSSPGQHYEQYF. Combining the CDR3 with reference TRBV5-1 and TRBJ2-7 gives the whole variable domain KAGVTQTPRYLIKTRGQQVTLSCSPISGHRSVSWYQQTPGQGLQFLFEYFSETQRNKGNFPGRFSGRQFSNSRSEMNVSTLELGDSALYLCASSSPGQHYEQYFGPGTRLTVT.

V usage is TRBV2 and J usage is TRBJ2-3; 13 bases align to TRBD2. V lost 6 bases and J lost 2; bases outside the gene matches: 2. This CDR3 is built from 15 residues. From germline, CDR1 is SNHLY and CDR2 FYNNEI. CDR3 protein: CASRGLAGPTDTQYF. Written as DNA, the CDR3 is TGTGCCAGCAGGGGACTAGCGGGGCCCACAGATACGCAGTATTTT.

The chain uses TRBV29-1 and TRBJ2-2; TRBD2 might be the D (6 bases). Trimming stripped 2 bases from V and 5 bases from J, with 15 bases between. This CDR3 spans 15 amino acids. In germline, CDR1 is SQVTM, CDR2 ANQGSEA. The CDR3 region has the DNA TGCAGCGTTGAACTTACCGGGAGTGGGACCGGGGAGCTGTTTTTT. It yields the protein CSVELTGSGTGELFF.

J is TRBJ1-5 and V is TRBV4-3; a possible D gene is TRBD1 (5 bases). Germline CDR1 LGHNA, CDR2 YSLEER. This CDR3 spans 13 amino acids. V was trimmed by 4 bases and J by 7 bases, leaving 11 bases between them. Here the CDR3 reads CASSRNQGQPQHF. CDR3 in DNA: TGCGCCAGCAGCCGAAACCAGGGCCAGCCCCAGCATTTT.

Turning to this clone: One end of the junction is discordant with germline, which a read error may explain. The chain couples TRBV5-5 to TRBJ1-2; 8 bases line up with TRBD1. The CDR3 has 15 amino acids. Germline V gene lookup returns CDR1 SGHKS and CDR2 YYEKEE (reference sequence). CDR3 in amino acids: CASSADREPFYGYTF. In DNA form, the CDR3 reads TGCGCCAGCAGCGCGGACAGGGAACCTTTTTATGGCTACACCTTC.

Only one count was recorded for this clone. The V gene is TRBV28, the J gene TRBJ1-3; no clear D gene. Per the germline V gene, CDR1 is MDHEN and CDR2 is SYDVKM. The CDR3 runs to 12 residues. Trimming shortened V by 6 bases and J by 0 bases, and 3 bases separated the two germline ends. Here the CDR3 DNA reads TGTGCCAGCAGGTTCTCTGGAAACACCATATATTTT. Protein product: CASRFSGNTIYF.

V is TRBV6-5 and J is TRBJ2-3, with D perhaps TRBD2 (5 bases). The CDR3 has 12 residues. Trimming removed 3 bases at V and 5 bases at J, with 6 bases between. Per the germline V gene, CDR1 is MNHEY and CDR2 is SVGAGI. The CDR3 loop is CASSYAGDTQYF. In DNA, the CDR3 is TGTGCCAGCAGTTATGCGGGAGATACGCAGTATTTT.

The J gene is TRBJ2-7, the V gene TRBV28, with D maybe TRBD1 (6 bases). CDR1 and CDR2 from the germline V gene are MDHEN and SYDVKM. The V end was cut by 4 bases, the J end by 0 bases, with 10 bases between. The CDR3 runs to 14 residues. The CDR3 sequence: CASSWGHGSYEQYF. Written as DNA, the CDR3 is TGTGCCAGCAGTTGGGGGCATGGCTCCTACGAGCAGTACTTC.

This clone was observed once. The V gene is TRBV6-1, the J gene TRBJ1-5; maybe TRBD1 (6 bases). The germline V and J ends were trimmed by 8 bases and 15 bases, with 17 bases remaining between them. The germline V gene has CDR1 MNHNS and CDR2 SASEGT. The CDR3 length is 11 residues. Written as DNA, the CDR3 is TGTGCCAGCCGCGCGGGAGGGGGGGTGCATTTT. It specifies CASRAGGGVHF.

The rearrangement joins TRBV7-2 to TRBJ2-1; D gene uncertain. Germline V gene sequence: CDR1 SGHTA, CDR2 FQGNSA. With 3 bases removed from V and 7 bases from J, the gap between germline ends came to 19 bases. The CDR3 spans 16 residues. The CDR3 nucleotides read TGTGCCAGCAGCTTGGGTGGACCAGCAAAAACAAATGAGCAGTTCTTC. Its translation: CASSLGGPAKTNEQFF.

This clone is a singleton in its sample. V and J are TRBV28 and TRBJ2-4; maybe TRBD2 (5 bases). CDR3 length: 16 residues. The V gene's germline CDR1 is MDHEN and CDR2 SYDVKM. V was shortened by 8 bases and J by 0 bases, with 17 bases between the two germline ends. The CDR3 DNA is TGTGCCAGCTCTAACAGCGGTTCCCTAGCCAAAAACATTCAGTACTTC. This gives the protein CASSNSGSLAKNIQYF.

This clone is labeled medium-sized (0.01 to 0.1%). The V gene is TRBV2, the J gene TRBJ1-2; possible D gene TRBD1, 5 bases. The ends were cut back, 0 bases at V and 4 bases at J, with 21 bases in the middle. CDR3 length: 18 residues. Germline CDR1 and CDR2: SNHLY and FYNNEI. For the CDR3, the DNA is TGTGCCAGCAGTGAAGCGCAGGGAGCTTGGGGATTTAGCTATGGCTACACCTTC. Encoded protein: CASSEAQGAWGFSYGYTF.